The entry that follows covers one T cell receptor (beta chain) sequence. Its antigen has not been determined. The sample holds no much larger clone one base away, and base qualities are not on file. This sample is part of a study of primary melanoma T cells and metastatic recurrence (TCRdb year 2020). About the investigation overall: A total of roughly 190 primary melanomas made up the cohort, all of stage T2 to T4 and more than 1 mm thick. The study examined whether T-cell fraction and T-cell repertoire clonality in primary melanoma tumors predicted patient outcome. The T-cell fraction measured by TCR beta sequencing was weighed against progression-free survival, the clinical outcome chosen for the comparison. Histopathological grading of tumor-infiltrating lymphocytes served as the comparison point for the T-cell fraction derived from sequencing.

Receptor amplification or capture employed the immunoSEQ multiplex PCR assay. Primary melanoma tumor tissue was subjected to high-throughput sequencing of the T-cell receptor beta chain. As for how the authors treated the data: Repertoire analyses included TCRB CDR3 sharing between samples and the distribution of insertions and deletions. A gradient-boosted model ranked how well the T-cell fraction predicted outcome compared with histopathological variables. This immuneACCESS table, as held by TCRdb, lists in-frame sequences with V and J called but not all clones. Of the missing ones, under half trace to an unresolved V gene in checked studies; the others have no known cause. That table gives V, J and clone size, and the DNA gave D and trimming. The sample table records around 1,500 clones; around 80% of these occur just once. The top ten constitute under 30% of the sample. Study-wide conclusions, independent of this receptor: An effective T-cell-mediated antitumor response in primary melanoma was presented by the authors only as a suggestion rather than as a demonstrated mechanism. Progression-free survival prediction was reportedly improved more by adding T-cell fraction to tumor thickness than by adding any other histopathological variable. Progression-free survival was reportedly predicted by the tumor T-cell fraction independently of thickness, ulceration, mitotic rate and age. A T-cell fraction above 20% appeared protective regardless of ulceration status, mitotic rate or nodal disease.

Each patient's primary melanoma had been surgically resected and was viewed as potentially curable, though still at risk of metastatic recurrence. Sequenced input: melanoma tumor tissue. The TCR sequence derives from a human donor with melanoma.

The sequenced DNA is TGTGCCAGCAGTTACGGGCTAGCGGGAGGATTCGCGAACACCGGGGAGCTGTTTTTT. It encodes CASSYGLAGGFANTGELFF. The chain uses TRBV6-8 and TRBJ2-2; 11 bases in the middle match TRBD2. V and J are trimmed by 2 bases and 0 bases, and the gene matches miss 8 bases of the junction. The CDR3 measures 19 amino acids from cysteine to phenylalanine. Only CDR3 DNA is held: 57 bases, read in frame from base 1. The germline V gene supplies CDR1 MNHGY and CDR2 SAAAGT.